Listed below are T cell receptor beta chains from one sample, sequenced in a study of cytomegalovirus exposure and HLA in healthy donors. Only in-frame clones appear in the TCRdb table, and some are missing; sequencing was by immunoSEQ multiplex PCR. This sample has nearly 95,000 clones, with roughly two thirds found just once. The material sequenced was PBMCs. Receptor source: a woman in her 30s in good health and CMV-seronegative. Both conserved end residues are part of each CDR3. Fields, in order: V gene, J gene, D gene, clone size, CDR3 protein, CDR3 DNA. D genes are given only for firm matches. Clone sizes are given selectively: once, few, many, or a class where the clone is expanded.

>TRBV19|TRBJ2-7|TRBD2|-
CASKRLAGDYEQYF
TGTGCCAGTAAGCGACTAGCGGGTGACTACGAGCAGTACTTC
>TRBV4-1|TRBJ2-6|-|-
CASSQYRDKSGANVLTF
TGCGCCAGCAGCCAATACAGGGACAAGTCTGGGGCCAACGTCCTGACTTTC
>TRBV18|TRBJ2-1|-|-
CASSPNPGARGEQFF
TGTGCCAGCTCACCGAACCCAGGGGCGCGAGGTGAGCAGTTCTTC
>TRBV5-6|TRBJ2-1|-|few
CASSIRQGGQFF
TGTGCCAGCAGCATACGTCAGGGGGGGCAGTTCTTC
>TRBV5-1|TRBJ2-5|TRBD2|-
CASSWGASGGGQQETQYF
TGCGCCAGCAGCTGGGGCGCTAGCGGGGGAGGGCAGCAAGAGACCCAGTACTTC
>TRBV25-1|TRBJ1-2|-|once
CASHPDHGSYTF
TGTGCCAGCCATCCTGACCACGGGAGCTACACCTTC
>TRBV30|TRBJ2-7|TRBD1|-
CAAALGGQGFYEQYF
TGTGCCGCAGCCTTGGGGGGACAGGGGTTTTACGAGCAGTACTTC
>TRBV11-2|TRBJ2-1|-|few
CASSLVYRGRSWNEQFF
TGTGCCAGCAGCTTAGTGTATCGGGGAAGGTCTTGGAATGAGCAGTTCTTC
>TRBV2|TRBJ2-4|-|-
CARAPGSAKNIQYF
TGTGCCCGAGCACCGGGGTCGGCCAAAAACATTCAGTACTTC
>TRBV9|TRBJ2-1|TRBD2|-
CASSPYTTTSEQFF
TGTGCCAGCAGCCCCTACACGACGACTAGCGAGCAGTTCTTC
>TRBV7-2|TRBJ1-2|TRBD1|-
CASSLAPGQGDGYTF
TGTGCCAGCAGCTTAGCCCCGGGACAGGGGGACGGCTACACCTTC
>TRBV10-3|TRBJ1-2|-|-
CAISEQGPGPPLNYGYTF
TGTGCCATCAGTGAGCAGGGCCCTGGACCCCCCCTTAACTATGGCTACACCTTC
>TRBV7-9|TRBJ2-2|TRBD2|-
CASSYGLAGGTGELFF
TGTGCCAGCAGTTACGGACTAGCGGGAGGCACCGGGGAGCTGTTTTTT
>TRBV7-2|TRBJ2-7|-|-
CASSLGQPNYEQYF
TGTGCCAGCAGCTTAGGACAGCCTAACTACGAGCAGTACTTC
>TRBV11-2|TRBJ2-3|TRBD1|few
CASSPRTGEADTQYF
TGTGCCAGCAGCCCAAGGACAGGGGAGGCAGATACGCAGTATTTT
>TRBV19|TRBJ2-6|-|-
CASSRAPRDMILRSGANVLTF
TGTGCCAGTAGCCGAGCCCCCCGGGACATGATACTCCGCTCTGGGGCCAACGTCCTGACTTTC
>TRBV5-4|TRBJ1-6|TRBD1|-
CASSLGTGSLPYNSPLHF
TGTGCCAGCAGCCTCGGGACAGGGTCCTTACCCTATAATTCACCCCTCCACTTT
>TRBV7-9|TRBJ2-1|-|-
CASSLTRVTYRVEQFF
TGTGCCAGCAGCTTAACCAGGGTGACTTACAGGGTTGAGCAGTTCTTC